This is a list of T cell receptor beta chains from one sample in a study of blood T cells in healthy people across ages. TCRdb re-called the 5' RACE reads with MiXCR, one entry per CDR3 protein. Of some 1.8 million distinct CDR3 sequences listed, about two fifths were seen once; the top ten hold 23%. Sequenced material: blood. The receptors here all came from a human donor in good health. CDR3s leave out the opening cysteine and the closing phenylalanine or tryptophan. D genes are given only for firm matches. Expanded clones get a size class; other rows say once, few or many, or leave the size out.

clone_size: .
j_call: TRBJ1-6
v_call: TRBV2
d_call: TRBD1
cdr3_aa: ASSGQGAPPLH

clone_size: .
j_call: TRBJ2-1
v_call: TRBV4-3
d_call: .
cdr3_aa: ASSQDFGGGYNEQF

clone_size: .
j_call: TRBJ1-1
v_call: TRBV6-2/TRBV6-3
d_call: .
cdr3_aa: ASTPPAGVRAF

clone_size: .
j_call: TRBJ1-5
v_call: TRBV24-1
d_call: .
cdr3_aa: ATSGPTVSDGSNQPQH

clone_size: .
j_call: TRBJ1-2
v_call: TRBV29-1
d_call: .
cdr3_aa: SVPGGRGGYT

clone_size: few
j_call: TRBJ2-1
v_call: TRBV12-3/TRBV12-4
d_call: .
cdr3_aa: ASSPPRNGEQF

clone_size: .
j_call: TRBJ2-1
v_call: TRBV9
d_call: TRBD2
cdr3_aa: ASSVIPHGLAGGGEQF

clone_size: many
j_call: TRBJ2-7
v_call: TRBV29-1
d_call: .
cdr3_aa: SVVLGAWGSISYEQY

clone_size: few
j_call: TRBJ2-1
v_call: TRBV29-1
d_call: .
cdr3_aa: SVEGHEQF

clone_size: .
j_call: TRBJ1-5
v_call: TRBV20-1
d_call: TRBD1
cdr3_aa: SAAGTGDIEPQH

clone_size: .
j_call: TRBJ1-2
v_call: TRBV7-9
d_call: .
cdr3_aa: ASSWGAAQGYT

clone_size: .
j_call: TRBJ2-3
v_call: TRBV9
d_call: TRBD1
cdr3_aa: ASTGQGQLDTQY

clone_size: .
j_call: TRBJ2-3
v_call: TRBV4-1
d_call: .
cdr3_aa: ASSQWDELPNTQY

clone_size: few
j_call: TRBJ1-1
v_call: TRBV29-1
d_call: .
cdr3_aa: SVVGATEAF

clone_size: few
j_call: TRBJ1-2
v_call: TRBV13
d_call: .
cdr3_aa: ASSPGRRYGYT

clone_size: many
j_call: TRBJ2-7
v_call: TRBV7-2
d_call: .
cdr3_aa: ASSLLPEHYYEQY

clone_size: few
j_call: TRBJ2-5
v_call: TRBV10-3
d_call: .
cdr3_aa: AISGTYTQETQY

clone_size: .
j_call: TRBJ2-1
v_call: TRBV6-5
d_call: .
cdr3_aa: ASSPVGHHEQF

clone_size: .
j_call: TRBJ2-3
v_call: TRBV29-1
d_call: .
cdr3_aa: SAGREMGGTQY

clone_size: .
j_call: TRBJ2-5
v_call: TRBV12-5
d_call: TRBD1
cdr3_aa: ASGPGEGQGAQETQY

clone_size: .
j_call: TRBJ1-5
v_call: TRBV20-1
d_call: .
cdr3_aa: RARKGDQPQH

clone_size: few
j_call: TRBJ2-7
v_call: TRBV12-3/TRBV12-4
d_call: TRBD2
cdr3_aa: ASSHRFWAGVSYEQY

clone_size: .
j_call: TRBJ1-2
v_call: TRBV7-2
d_call: TRBD1
cdr3_aa: ASSQDRGLMGYT

clone_size: .
j_call: TRBJ1-1
v_call: TRBV6-2/TRBV6-3
d_call: TRBD1
cdr3_aa: ASSFLQGDPNTEAF

clone_size: .
j_call: TRBJ1-2
v_call: TRBV2
d_call: TRBD1
cdr3_aa: ASSPGQAAYGYT

clone_size: .
j_call: TRBJ2-7
v_call: TRBV6-5
d_call: .
cdr3_aa: ACSYDQGRFYEQY

clone_size: .
j_call: TRBJ2-1
v_call: TRBV20-1
d_call: TRBD2
cdr3_aa: SASKLTSGTYNEQF

clone_size: few
j_call: TRBJ1-6
v_call: TRBV3-1
d_call: .
cdr3_aa: ASSHRTAPDSSPLH

clone_size: .
j_call: TRBJ2-3
v_call: TRBV15
d_call: .
cdr3_aa: ATSRVVTDTQY

clone_size: once
j_call: TRBJ1-1
v_call: TRBV29-1
d_call: .
cdr3_aa: SVESEIGAVNTEAF

clone_size: .
j_call: TRBJ2-1
v_call: TRBV7-3
d_call: TRBD2
cdr3_aa: ASSLSGGGAPNEQF

clone_size: few
j_call: TRBJ2-6
v_call: TRBV12-3/TRBV12-4
d_call: .
cdr3_aa: ASSSAISGANVLT

clone_size: .
j_call: TRBJ2-1
v_call: TRBV4-3
d_call: .
cdr3_aa: ASSQDRSRDYNEQF

clone_size: .
j_call: TRBJ2-3
v_call: TRBV6-2/TRBV6-3
d_call: .
cdr3_aa: ASSYSRGRRIDTQY

clone_size: .
j_call: TRBJ1-1
v_call: TRBV29-1
d_call: .
cdr3_aa: SVEGETEAF

clone_size: .
j_call: TRBJ1-1
v_call: TRBV4-3
d_call: .
cdr3_aa: ASSQELMRVTEAF

clone_size: .
j_call: TRBJ2-7
v_call: TRBV5-5
d_call: .
cdr3_aa: ASSPELPQAYEQY

clone_size: many
j_call: TRBJ2-7
v_call: TRBV7-2
d_call: .
cdr3_aa: ASSLEVGIGYEQY

clone_size: .
j_call: TRBJ2-3
v_call: TRBV7-2
d_call: TRBD2
cdr3_aa: ASSARTSDWDTQY